A single sample gave rise to the 23 T cell receptor beta chains below, sequenced in a study of blood T cell repertoires in COVID-19. The method was immunoSEQ multiplex PCR; TCRdb's version includes in-frame clones alone and lacks a portion of them. The table shows a few hundred thousand clones, with more than 85% occurring only once. What was sequenced was peripheral blood. The origin of the receptors is a human donor in a cohort sampled during active COVID-19.

J is TRBJ2-7 and V is TRBV7-9, with a tentative D call TRBD1 (6 bases). Trimming took off 5 bases at V and 2 bases at J, with 13 bases between the two ends. Germline V gene data show CDR1 as SEHNR and CDR2 as FQNEAQ (reference sequence). This CDR3 has 14 amino acids. CDR3 bases: TGTGCCAGCAGCGCCCGACAGGCAGCCTACGAGCAGTACTTC. Its protein is CASSARQAAYEQYF.

V and J are TRBV4-2 and TRBJ2-7; TRBD2 agrees at 7 bases. The CDR3 has 17 amino acids. CDR1 is LGHNA, CDR2 YNFKEQ, per germline. Trimming took 0 bases from V and 2 from J; bases not matched to a gene: 10. In DNA, the CDR3 is TGTGCCAGCAGCCAAGATACCCCCGGGGGGACCGCCTACGAGCAGTACTTC. Its protein product is CASSQDTPGGTAYEQYF.

This clone occurred a few times. This rearrangement joins TRBV10-3 to TRBJ2-7, with D possibly TRBD2 on 5 matching bases. Trimming shortened V by 6 bases and J by 0 bases, and 12 bases separated the two germline ends. The CDR3 runs to 14 residues. Germline lookup yields CDR1 ENHRY and CDR2 SYGVKD. CDR3 DNA: TGTGCCATCAGATACGACACTAGCTCCTACGAGCAGTACTTC. This codes for CAIRYDTSSYEQYF.

The chain couples TRBV7-2 to TRBJ2-3; no reliable D call. Germline CDR1 and CDR2: SGHTA and FQGNSA. This CDR3 spans 12 amino acids. Trimming took off 5 bases at V and 6 bases at J, with 9 bases between the two ends. CDR3 amino acids: CASSPTGDTQYF. The CDR3 DNA is TGTGCCAGCAGCCCAACCGGGGATACGCAGTATTTT.

This rearrangement joins TRBV30 to TRBJ1-2; the match to TRBD1 covers 8 bases. Germline V CDR1 and CDR2: GTSNPN, SVGIG (reference sequence). The CDR3 spans 15 residues. With V trimmed by 0 bases and J by 8 bases, 11 bases remained unmatched. The CDR3 region has the DNA TGTGCCTGGAGTGTATGGGTCCAGGGGGCAAAGGGCTACACCTTC. As protein: CAWSVWVQGAKGYTF.

The table lists this clone with a few counts. The chain joins TRBV6-4 to TRBJ1-1; D is ambiguous. With 3 bases removed from V and 10 bases from J, the gap between germline ends came to 9 bases. The CDR3 loop spans 11 amino acids. Per germline, CDR1 MRHNA and CDR2 SNTAGT. The CDR3 region has the DNA TGTGCCAGCAGTGAGCGCGGGGTAGCTTTCTTT. It encodes CASSERGVAFF.

The genes are TRBV12-3 or TRBV12-4 and TRBJ1-1; possibly TRBD1 for D (5 bases). This CDR3 contains 12 residues. V was clipped by 3 bases and J by 9 bases, with 11 bases between them. The CDR3, as DNA: TGTGCCAGCAGTTTGGGGGGGGTGCAAGCTTTCTTT. Protein: CASSLGGVQAFF.

The rearrangement joins TRBV30 to TRBJ1-6; D is unresolved. The germline V gene encodes CDR1 GTSNPN and CDR2 SVGIG (reference sequence). The germline V and J ends were trimmed by 1 base and 7 bases, with 11 bases remaining between them. The CDR3 runs 14 residues. The CDR3 DNA is TGTGCCTGGAGTGCTCGACCGAGGAATTCACCCCTCCACTTT. It encodes CAWSARPRNSPLHF.

The V call is TRBV5-1, the J call TRBJ1-3; 10 bases map to TRBD1. The CDR3 extends over 15 amino acids. CDR1 and CDR2 from the germline V gene are SGHRS and YFSETQ. The ends lost 4 bases at V and 2 bases at J; junction bases unmatched: 3. CDR3 in DNA: TGCGCCAGCAGCACGACAGGGGGCACTGGAAACACCATATATTTT. Protein: CASSTTGGTGNTIYF.

The gene calls are TRBV6-6 and TRBJ1-1; D call uncertain. There are 13 residues in the CDR3. The V gene's germline CDR1 is MNHNY and CDR2 SVGAGI (reference sequence). Trimming removed 2 bases at V and 3 bases at J, with 7 bases between. The CDR3 DNA reads TGTGCCAGCAGTTACCCACATGACACTGAAGCTTTCTTT. Its protein is CASSYPHDTEAFF.

The chain joins TRBV6-1 to TRBJ2-1, with D unclear. Trimming stripped 2 bases from V and 9 bases from J, with 5 bases between. Germline CDR1 MNHNS, CDR2 SASEGT. The CDR3 is made up of 11 amino acids. The CDR3 DNA sequence: TGTGCCAGCAGTGAATATAGTGAGCAGTTCTTC. It is translated as CASSEYSEQFF.

Note on this clone: This specimen includes other DNA sequences encoding the same CDR3. The V call is TRBV15, the J call TRBJ1-4; TRBD1 agrees at 7 bases. The CDR3 has 14 residues. V shed 1 base, J shed 5 bases, and the junction held 1 base outside the gene matches. Germline V gene data show CDR1 as LNHNV and CDR2 as YYDKDF (reference sequence). CDR3 DNA sequence: TGTGCCACCAGCAGAGGACAGGGCAATGAAAAACTGTTTTTT. Translated: CATSRGQGNEKLFF.

V gene TRBV29-1 combines with J gene TRBJ2-7; 9 positions agree with TRBD1. The CDR3 contains 14 residues. CDR1 is SQVTM, CDR2 ANQGSEA, per germline. V shed 0 bases and J 5 bases; nucleotides not matched to a gene: 5. The CDR3 loop is CSVEDGGQGDEQYF. In nucleotides, the CDR3 is TGCAGCGTTGAAGATGGGGGACAGGGCGACGAGCAGTACTTC.

The gene calls are TRBV30 and TRBJ1-1, with 7 nucleotides matching TRBD1. Germline V lookup: CDR1 GTSNPN, CDR2 SVGIG (reference sequence). The trim removed 2 bases at V and 5 bases at J, leaving 8 bases unmatched. This CDR3 has 14 residues. In DNA form, the CDR3 reads TGTGCCTGGAGTAAGGAAGGGGGCTGGACTGAAGCTTTCTTT. Translation gives CAWSKEGGWTEAFF.

CDR3 loop: CASSWGQFYNEQFF. CDR3 DNA sequence: TGTGCCAGCAGTTGGGGACAATTCTACAATGAGCAGTTCTTC. V gene TRBV6-2 or TRBV6-3 combines with J gene TRBJ2-1; possible D gene TRBD1, 6 bases. Germline values: CDR1 MNHEY, CDR2 SVGEGT. Trimming cost V 4 bases and J 3 bases, with 10 bases left between them. The CDR3 is made up of 14 amino acids.

J is TRBJ2-7 and V is TRBV24-1; 10 nucleotides agree with TRBD1. CDR1 and CDR2 (germline): KGHDR, SFDVKD. V gave up 2 bases and J gave up 5 bases; unmatched junction bases: 14. The CDR3 is made up of 18 amino acids. The chain's CDR3 is CATSDWELLGQGLNEQYF. Written as DNA, the CDR3 is TGTGCCACCAGTGATTGGGAGCTGTTGGGACAGGGGTTGAACGAGCAGTACTTC.

This rearrangement joins TRBV19 to TRBJ1-1; no clear D gene. Between the trimmed V and J ends, which lost 8 bases and 5 bases, there was a span of 18 bases. Germline values: CDR1 LNHDA, CDR2 SQIVND (reference sequence). This CDR3 has 14 amino acids. As DNA, the CDR3 is TGTGCCAGTGGGAGGGATACGGACGGAACTGAAGCTTTCTTT. Protein: CASGRDTDGTEAFF. Supplemented by reference TRBV19 and TRBJ1-1, the full variable domain reads DGGITQSPKYLFRKEGQNVTLSCEQNLNHDAMYWYRQDPGQGLRLIYYSQIVNDFQKGDIAEGYSVSREKKESFPLTVTSAQKNPTAFYLCASGRDTDGTEAFFGQGTRLTVV.

The chain couples TRBV7-9 to TRBJ2-1; 9 bases line up with TRBD2. Losses at the gene ends were 0 bases for V and 7 bases for J; bases not matched to a gene: 4. The germline gives CDR1 SEHNR, CDR2 FQNEAQ (reference sequence). The CDR3 is 15 residues long. This CDR3 is CASSLAGLALNEQFF. The CDR3 nucleotides are TGTGCCAGCAGCTTAGCGGGACTAGCCCTTAATGAGCAGTTCTTC.

The chain couples TRBV11-3 to TRBJ2-2, with TRBD1 matching 8 bases. V shed 5 bases, J shed 4 bases, and the junction held 15 bases outside the gene matches. Germline values: CDR1 SGHNT, CDR2 YENEEA. CDR3 length: 18 residues. CDR3 nucleotides: TGTGCCAGCAGCCCCCAGAAGACCGGGACAGGTATCACCGGGGAGCTGTTTTTT. The encoded protein is CASSPQKTGTGITGELFF.

This chain joins TRBV30 and TRBJ1-1; 7 bases line up with TRBD1. V lost 3 bases and J lost 2; bases outside the gene matches: 6. This CDR3 is 14 amino acids long. Germline CDR1 reads GTSNPN; CDR2 reads SVGIG (reference sequence). CDR3 coding DNA: TGTGCCTGGAGCCTGGGACAGTCTAACACTGAAGCTTTCTTT. This encodes CAWSLGQSNTEAFF. Full variable domain (outside the CDR3, taken from reference TRBV30 and TRBJ1-1): SQTIHQWPATLVQPVGSPLSLECTVEGTSNPNLYWYRQAAGRGLQLLFYSVGIGQISSEVPQNLSASRPQDRQFILSSKKLLLSDSGFYLCAWSLGQSNTEAFFGQGTRLTVV.

The genes are TRBV10-3 and TRBJ1-2; tentatively, D is TRBD1 (6 bases). Germline V gene lookup returns CDR1 ENHRY and CDR2 SYGVKD. There are 16 residues in the CDR3. V was shortened by 7 bases and J by 1 base, with 19 bases between the two germline ends. DNA of the CDR3: TGTGCCATCACCCGGGACATTGCGCCTAGTAACTATGGCTACACCTTC. It yields the protein CAITRDIAPSNYGYTF.

This chain connects TRBV30 to TRBJ1-6; D not certain. The V end was cut by 3 bases, the J end by 5 bases, with 8 bases between. Germline V gene lookup returns CDR1 GTSNPN and CDR2 SVGIG (reference sequence). The CDR3 loop spans 13 amino acids. Written as DNA, the CDR3 is TGTGCCTGGAGGTACGGGAATAATTCACCCCTCCACTTT. Encoded protein: CAWRYGNNSPLHF.

This clone was seen only once. The rearrangement links TRBV6-1 to TRBJ1-1; 9 positions match TRBD1. Germline V lookup: CDR1 MNHNS, CDR2 SASEGT. V trimming: 2 bases; J trimming: 7 bases; junction bases outside the gene matches: 5. The CDR3 totals 14 residues. The CDR3 protein is CASSETGGEFEAFF. The DNA of the CDR3 is TGTGCCAGCAGTGAAACAGGGGGCGAGTTTGAAGCTTTCTTT.